One T cell receptor (beta chain) is described in this entry. TCRdb reprocessed the 5' RACE reads via MiXCR and lists one record per CDR3 protein. The repertoire holds 75,000 or so distinct CDR3 sequences, with about a sixth as singletons. The sample originates from a study of human T cells and chemical hapten exposure. Total RNA came from unfractionated whole blood. The sequence came from a female donor in good health.

The CDR3 nucleotides read TGTGCCAGCAGTCGTGACAGGGCAGCAGATACGCAGTATTTT. Translated, it gives CASSRDRAADTQYF. This sequence joins TRBV6-1 and TRBJ2-3, with 7 bases aligning to TRBD1. The ends lost 5 bases at V and 4 bases at J; junction bases unmatched: 6. Germline V gives CDR1 MNHNS, CDR2 SASEGT. The CDR3 is 14 residues long.